This TCR beta chain comes out of a study of blood T cell repertoires in COVID-19. Clones were sequenced by immunoSEQ multiplex PCR, and TCRdb holds only the in-frame ones, with some missing. The sample has under 200,000 clones, roughly 78% seen once. The V gene lost 3 bases and the J gene lost 5 bases, with 10 bases spanning the gap. This CDR3 is 13 amino acids long. V is TRBV12-3 or TRBV12-4 and J is TRBJ2-5; D unresolved. The sequencing sample was made of peripheral blood. This receptor was taken from a man between 70 and 80 years old with active or convalescent COVID-19. Here the CDR3 DNA reads TGTGCCAGCAGTTTTACGGCGGCTGAGACCCAGTACTTC. Protein: CASSFTAAETQYF.